Below are 15 T cell receptor beta chains sequenced from a single sample in a study of blood T cell repertoires in COVID-19. Data came from immunoSEQ multiplex PCR; TCRdb stores just in-frame clones and leaves some out. The table includes 200,000 to 250,000 clones, approximately 81% detected once. The sequenced sample consisted of peripheral blood. The receptors here all came from a woman of 80 years or more with acute or convalescent COVID-19.

This chain uses TRBV5-5 with TRBJ2-4; 9 bases line up with TRBD1. With 4 bases clipped from V and 10 bases from J, the junction kept 9 bases outside the gene matches. The V gene's germline CDR1 is SGHKS and CDR2 YYEKEE (reference sequence). The CDR3 extends over 14 amino acids. The CDR3 DNA reads TGTGCCAGCAGCCCCCGGGACAGGGCACCTATTCAGTACTTC. Translated, it gives CASSPRDRAPIQYF.

The chain links TRBV19 to TRBJ1-5, with TRBD1 matching 8 bases. This CDR3 has 17 amino acids. The junction had 12 bases not matched to a gene; V was cut back by 6 bases and J by 2 bases. Per the germline V gene, CDR1 is LNHDA and CDR2 is SQIVND (reference sequence). Here the CDR3 reads CASRSLTQGARNQPQHF. DNA of the CDR3: TGTGCCAGTAGGTCCCTAACCCAGGGGGCTCGCAATCAGCCCCAGCATTTT. Based on the CDR3 plus reference TRBV19 and TRBJ1-5, the full variable domain is DGGITQSPKYLFRKEGQNVTLSCEQNLNHDAMYWYRQDPGQGLRLIYYSQIVNDFQKGDIAEGYSVSREKKESFPLTVTSAQKNPTAFYLCASRSLTQGARNQPQHFGDGTRLSIL.

The V and J genes are TRBV18 and TRBJ1-3, with TRBD1 identical over 8 bases. This CDR3 is 16 amino acids long. Germline trimming cut 6 bases from V and 0 bases from J; bases unmatched to any gene: 7. CDR1 is KGHSH and CDR2 is LQKENI in the germline V gene. CDR3 DNA: TGTGCCAGCTCCCCGGGAGGACAGGGCTCTGGAAACACCATATATTTT. Translating it yields CASSPGGQGSGNTIYF.

V gene TRBV18 combines with J gene TRBJ2-2, with 8 bases lining up with TRBD2. Germline CDR1 and CDR2: KGHSH and LQKENI. The CDR3 is 15 amino acids. The V and J ends lost 5 bases and 0 bases, in that order; junction bases with no gene match: 2. The CDR3 sequence is CASSGGLANTGELFF. The CDR3 nucleotides read TGTGCCAGCTCAGGGGGACTAGCGAACACCGGGGAGCTGTTTTTT.

The chain combines TRBV12-3 or TRBV12-4 with TRBJ1-2, with TRBD1 matching over 7 bases. The CDR3 has 13 amino acids. V lost 6 bases to trimming and J lost 8 bases; unmatched junction nucleotides: 9. The CDR3 loop is CASRVEGAGGYTF. DNA of the CDR3: TGTGCCAGCAGGGTAGAGGGGGCGGGCGGCTACACCTTC.

This clone was picked up one time. The V call is TRBV7-9, the J call TRBJ1-2, with 8 bases fitting TRBD1. Unmatched junction bases numbered 8, after V lost 4 bases and J lost 7 bases. The CDR3 is made up of 14 amino acids. Germline-derived CDR1 and CDR2 are SEHNR and FQNEAQ (reference sequence). CDR3 sequence: CASSSSGGIGGYTF. CDR3 coding DNA: TGTGCCAGCAGCTCCTCAGGGGGCATCGGTGGCTACACCTTC.

V is TRBV11-2 and J is TRBJ1-1; the match to TRBD1 covers 9 bases. With 5 bases clipped from V and 5 bases from J, the junction kept 9 bases outside the gene matches. The CDR3 has 15 amino acids. The germline gives CDR1 SGHAT, CDR2 FQNNGV. As DNA, the CDR3 is TGTGCCAGCAGCGCAAAGACAGGGGGAGGGACTGAAGCTTTCTTT. Translation: CASSAKTGGGTEAFF.

The rearrangement uses TRBV29-1 and TRBJ1-1; D ambiguous. The CDR3 totals 15 residues. Deletions cut 1 base from V and 0 bases from J, with 12 bases between. Germline V gene sequence: CDR1 SQVTM, CDR2 ANQGSEA. CDR3 loop: CSVEGLGPMNTEAFF. The CDR3 nucleotides are TGCAGCGTTGAAGGATTGGGCCCCATGAACACTGAAGCTTTCTTT.

The CDR3 DNA is TGCGCCAGCAGCCCGGATGGTCGGCAGGGCAATCAGCCCCAGCATTTT. Translating it yields CASSPDGRQGNQPQHF. This chain connects TRBV5-1 to TRBJ1-5, with D hard to call. Germline CDR1 is SGHRS and CDR2 is YFSETQ. V was pared by 4 bases and J by 2 bases, with 16 bases between. The length of the CDR3 is 16 residues.

CDR3 amino acids: CASRRQGSNQPQHF. CDR3 sequence (DNA): TGTGCTAGTAGAAGACAGGGGAGCAATCAGCCCCAGCATTTT. The chain recombines TRBV12-5 with TRBJ1-5; the match to TRBD1 covers 8 bases. This CDR3 region has 14 residues. The V segment lost 8 bases and the J segment 1 base; nucleotides outside the gene matches: 4. Germline V gives CDR1 LGHNT, CDR2 FRNRAP.

This clone was picked up one time. The rearrangement joins TRBV6-6 to TRBJ1-5; D is unresolved. Germline V gene sequence: CDR1 MNHNY, CDR2 SVGAGI (reference sequence). V was pared by 9 bases and J by 5 bases, with 17 bases between. The length of the CDR3 is 14 residues. The CDR3 DNA reads TGTGCCAGTACTGGACCGGGGAGGGATCAGCCCCAGCATTTT. Translated, it gives CASTGPGRDQPQHF.

The chain employs TRBV12-3 or TRBV12-4 and TRBJ2-1; possibly TRBD1 for D (5 bases). Trimming removed 6 bases from V and 10 bases from J, with 13 bases in between. The CDR3 sequence is 12 residues long. CDR3 coding DNA: TGTGCCAGCAGGGAAGGGGCATTAGAGCAGTTCTTC. The encoded protein is CASREGALEQFF.

V gene TRBV28 combines with J gene TRBJ2-1, with TRBD2 matching 11 bases. The V gene's germline CDR1 is MDHEN and CDR2 SYDVKM. The V and J ends lost 5 bases and 6 bases, in that order; junction bases with no gene match: 12. The CDR3 totals 17 residues. The CDR3, as DNA: TGTGCCAGCAGTCTAACCCTGGGGCTAGCGGGGGGCAATGAGCAGTTCTTC. Translated: CASSLTLGLAGGNEQFF. The variable domain in full, with the rest retrieved from reference TRBV28 and TRBJ2-1, is DVKVTQSSRYLVKRTGEKVFLECVQDMDHENMFWYRQDPGLGLRLIYFSYDVKMKEKGDIPEGYSVSREKKERFSLILESASTNQTSMYLCASSLTLGLAGGNEQFFGPGTRLTVL.

J is TRBJ1-5 and V is TRBV6-6, with D possibly matching TRBD1 (6 bases). V dropped 2 bases and J dropped 6 bases, with 14 bases sitting between them. This CDR3 spans 15 amino acids. CDR1 is MNHNY, CDR2 SVGAGI, per germline (reference sequence). The CDR3 DNA follows: TGTGCCAGCAGTTACGCAGGGGATGGCGCTCAGCCCCAGCATTTT. It translates to CASSYAGDGAQPQHF.

Only a few counts were recorded for this clone. The V gene is TRBV19, the J gene TRBJ2-2, with 7 bases fitting TRBD1. Germline loops: CDR1 LNHDA, CDR2 SQIVND (reference sequence). With 4 bases clipped from V and 1 base from J, the junction kept 12 bases outside the gene matches. CDR3 length: 18 amino acids. This CDR3 is CASSRGQHEPMNTGELFF. CDR3 DNA: TGTGCCAGTAGTAGGGGACAGCATGAGCCGATGAACACCGGGGAGCTGTTTTTT.